Below are 20 T cell receptor beta chains sequenced from a single sample in a study of vaccination effects on CD4 cells after COVID-19. TCRdb's table, derived via immunoSEQ multiplex PCR, lists solely in-frame clones and lacks some. The sample lists under 70,000 clones, 74% occurring once. Culture proceeded for approximately 10 days, and CD4+ T cells were then isolated. Of the BNT162b2 and mRNA-1273 vaccines, participants received two doses of one or the other. Their antigens remain unidentified. The sample here was CD4+ T cells from PBMCs cultured without peptide, taken after COVID-19 vaccination. The origin of the receptors is a human donor who received a COVID-19 vaccine.

J is TRBJ1-5 and V is TRBV12-5, with D perhaps matching TRBD1 (5 bases). Germline lookup yields CDR1 LGHNT and CDR2 FRNRAP. Trimming cost V 7 bases and J 3 bases, with 16 bases left between them. This CDR3 comprises 15 residues. The chain's CDR3 is CASAPGLTFNQPQHF. The DNA of the CDR3 is TGTGCTAGTGCCCCGGGACTCACCTTCAATCAGCCCCAGCATTTT.

By share, this clone counts as medium-sized. CDR3 coding DNA: TGCGCCAGCAGCCGCGGGACAGGCTCACTCACCGTTTATGGCTACACCTTC. Protein: CASSRGTGSLTVYGYTF. This sequence joins TRBV5-1 and TRBJ1-2; 8 bases map to TRBD1. Germline CDR1 is SGHRS and CDR2 is YFSETQ. After removal of 4 bases from V and 5 bases from J, the junction contained 16 bases not matched to a gene. The CDR3 runs 17 residues.

The CDR3 sequence is CAWSVLREAFF. CDR3 nucleotide sequence: TGTGCCTGGAGTGTTCTGAGAGAAGCTTTCTTT. The rearrangement joins TRBV30 to TRBJ1-1; D remains unclear. With 0 bases removed from V and 8 bases from J, the gap between germline ends came to 7 bases. CDR1 and CDR2 from the germline V gene are GTSNPN and SVGIG (reference sequence). The CDR3 length is 11 residues.

V usage is TRBV14 and J usage is TRBJ1-6; TRBD1 is a possible D gene (6 bases). The V gene lost 3 bases and the J gene lost 7 bases, with 25 bases spanning the gap. Germline CDR1 and CDR2: SGHDN and FVKESK. This CDR3 contains 19 residues. The CDR3 spells CASSQRAQKAGHQNSPLHF. The CDR3 nucleotides are TGTGCCAGCAGCCAGAGGGCACAGAAAGCGGGACATCAAAATTCACCCCTCCACTTT.

The chain joins TRBV9 to TRBJ2-3, with 8 bases identical to TRBD1. Looked up from germline, CDR1 is SGDLS and CDR2 is YYNGEE. Unmatched junction bases numbered 6, after V lost 3 bases and J lost 0 bases. This CDR3 is built from 16 residues. The CDR3 DNA reads as TGTGCCAGCAGCGACGAGACAGGGGCCAGCACAGATACGCAGTATTTT. This codes for CASSDETGASTDTQYF.

The J gene is TRBJ2-3, the V gene TRBV7-2; 8 positions match TRBD2. Germline V lookup: CDR1 SGHTA, CDR2 FQGNSA. Trimming took 2 bases from V and 2 from J; bases not matched to a gene: 6. The CDR3 is 16 residues long. In nucleotides, the CDR3 is TGTGCCAGCAGCTTAAAGAGTAGCGGGGTCACAGATACGCAGTATTTT. It codes for CASSLKSSGVTDTQYF.

The rearrangement uses TRBV2 and TRBJ1-6; the D gene is possibly TRBD1 (6 bases). The V end lost 7 bases, the J end lost 7 bases, and 17 bases lay between the germline ends. CDR1 is SNHLY, CDR2 FYNNEI, per germline. The CDR3 is made up of 15 amino acids. The CDR3 spells CASKSGLDSNSPLHF. CDR3 in DNA: TGTGCCAGCAAAAGTGGTTTGGACAGCAATTCACCCCTCCACTTT.

This clone was recorded many times. V is TRBV6-5 and J is TRBJ2-2; D is undetermined. V was cut by 7 bases and J by 2 bases, with 11 bases left in between. The CDR3 has 14 amino acids. Germline loops: CDR1 MNHEY, CDR2 SVGAGI. The DNA of the CDR3 is TGTGCCAGCACCGCGACTCTAAACACCGGGGAGCTGTTTTTT. Translating it yields CASTATLNTGELFF.

The genes are TRBV5-4 and TRBJ2-2; maybe TRBD1 (5 bases). Looked up from germline, CDR1 is SGHNT and CDR2 is YYREEE (reference sequence). V lost 2 bases, J lost 1 base, and 9 bases lay in between. The CDR3 covers 15 residues. CDR3: CASSFPGRNTGELFF. CDR3 DNA: TGTGCCAGCAGCTTCCCAGGGCGGAACACCGGGGAGCTGTTTTTT.

This clone was seen a single time. This sequence joins TRBV28 and TRBJ2-3, with 11 bases fitting TRBD1. Unmatched junction bases numbered 12, after V lost 6 bases and J lost 4 bases. This CDR3 is 17 amino acids long. CDR1 and CDR2 (germline): MDHEN, SYDVKM. The CDR3: CASRPGRTGGFADTQYF. The CDR3 DNA sequence: TGTGCCAGCAGGCCGGGCCGGACAGGGGGCTTCGCAGATACGCAGTATTTT.

The rearrangement links TRBV4-2 to TRBJ2-3; 15 bases are shared with TRBD2. Germline V gene data show CDR1 as LGHNA and CDR2 as YNFKEQ. With V trimmed by 4 bases and J by 2 bases, 1 base remained unmatched. The CDR3 length is 16 residues. CDR3 sequence: CASSRTSGGATDTQYF. CDR3 coding DNA: TGTGCCAGCAGCCGGACTAGCGGGGGGGCCACAGATACGCAGTATTTT.

The chain uses TRBV5-4 and TRBJ2-5, with D perhaps TRBD2 (5 bases). CDR3 size: 16 residues. Looked up from germline, CDR1 is SGHNT and CDR2 is YYREEE (reference sequence). Trimming stripped 2 bases from V and 5 bases from J, with 19 bases between. CDR3 coding DNA: TGTGCCAGCAGCTTAGTAGGTTCTAGCCTAGGGGAGACCCAGTACTTC. Its translation is CASSLVGSSLGETQYF.

The chain employs TRBV18 and TRBJ1-1; D is unresolved. Trimming took 2 bases from V and 2 from J, leaving 12 bases between them. Germline lookup yields CDR1 KGHSH and CDR2 LQKENI. The CDR3 is 15 amino acids. Here the CDR3 DNA reads TGTGCCAGCTCACCAATCGACGGAGTCAACACTGAAGCTTTCTTT. Amino acids: CASSPIDGVNTEAFF. Looking up the rest from reference TRBV18 and TRBJ1-1 gives the full variable domain: NAGVMQNPRHLVRRRGQEARLRCSPMKGHSHVYWYRQLPEEGLKFMVYLQKENIIDESGMPKERFSAEFPKEGPSILRIQQVVRGDSAAYFCASSPIDGVNTEAFFGQGTRLTVV.

The chain combines TRBV7-2 with TRBJ1-2; D unclear. V dropped 3 bases and J dropped 8 bases, with 13 bases sitting between them. The germline V gene has CDR1 SGHTA and CDR2 FQGNSA. The CDR3 spans 13 residues. As DNA, the CDR3 is TGTGCCAGCAGCTTTGGGATCGTTGGGGGCTACACCTTC. This codes for CASSFGIVGGYTF.

The chain is built from TRBV6-1 and TRBJ2-4; TRBD1 might be the D (5 bases). Germline assignment: CDR1 MNHNS and CDR2 SASEGT. The CDR3 loop spans 13 amino acids. The V end was cut by 3 bases, the J end by 8 bases, with 11 bases between. The CDR3 sequence is CASSDRVGDIQYF. CDR3 in DNA: TGTGCCAGCAGTGACAGGGTAGGGGACATTCAGTACTTC.

This rearrangement joins TRBV19 to TRBJ1-1; possibly TRBD1 for D (6 bases). Germline V CDR1 and CDR2: LNHDA, SQIVND (reference sequence). Trimming cost V 5 bases and J 10 bases, with 17 bases left between them. The CDR3 has 13 residues. The DNA for the CDR3 is TGTGCCAGTAGTGACGGTACCCCAGGGGTAGCTTTCTTT. Amino acids: CASSDGTPGVAFF. Variable domain in full (rest from reference TRBV19 and TRBJ1-1): DGGITQSPKYLFRKEGQNVTLSCEQNLNHDAMYWYRQDPGQGLRLIYYSQIVNDFQKGDIAEGYSVSREKKESFPLTVTSAQKNPTAFYLCASSDGTPGVAFFGQGTRLTVV.

In its sample, this clone was seen a few times. The chain is built from TRBV28 and TRBJ1-5; D is possibly TRBD1 (5 bases). Deletions cut 1 base from V and 4 bases from J, with 11 bases between. This CDR3 contains 15 residues. CDR1 and CDR2 from the germline V gene are MDHEN and SYDVKM. The CDR3 DNA reads TGTGCCAGCAGTTTATTCGGGGGTATTAATCAGCCCCAGCATTTT. It codes for CASSLFGGINQPQHF. The entire variable domain, with the rest obtained from reference TRBV28 and TRBJ1-5, is as follows: DVKVTQSSRYLVKRTGEKVFLECVQDMDHENMFWYRQDPGLGLRLIYFSYDVKMKEKGDIPEGYSVSREKKERFSLILESASTNQTSMYLCASSLFGGINQPQHFGDGTRLSIL.

In its sample, this clone was seen a few times. J is TRBJ1-6 and V is TRBV5-4, with a tentative D call TRBD1 (6 bases). Between the trimmed V and J ends, which lost 3 bases and 6 bases, there was a span of 13 bases. The germline V gene encodes CDR1 SGHNT and CDR2 YYREEE (reference sequence). The CDR3 is made up of 15 amino acids. CDR3 residues: CASSSGGGSNSPLHF. CDR3 DNA sequence: TGTGCCAGCAGCTCCGGGGGGGGCTCTAATTCACCCCTCCACTTT.

This chain uses TRBV9 with TRBJ2-5; D is unclear. V was pared by 0 bases and J by 7 bases, with 10 bases between. Germline V CDR1 and CDR2: SGDLS, YYNGEE. The CDR3 spans 13 residues. For the CDR3, the DNA is TGTGCCAGCAGCGTAGAGGCCCGAGGGACCCAGTACTTC. As protein: CASSVEARGTQYF.

J is TRBJ2-2 and V is TRBV7-2; no clear D gene. This CDR3 has 14 residues. V lost 1 base and J 0 bases, leaving 3 bases between the germline ends. CDR1 and CDR2 from the germline V gene are SGHTA and FQGNSA. CDR3 nucleotides: TGTGCCAGCAGCTTAGTGACGAACACCGGGGAGCTGTTTTTT. It is translated as CASSLVTNTGELFF.